This is a list of T cell receptor beta chains from one sample in a study of cytomegalovirus exposure and HLA in healthy donors. Method: immunoSEQ multiplex PCR; TCRdb's copy keeps in-frame clones and lacks some. The sample lists fewer than 200,000 clones, 76% occurring once. Sample: PBMCs. These receptors came from a female donor in good health and CMV-seronegative. Both conserved end residues are trimmed from each CDR3. The order of the fields is J gene, V gene, CDR3 protein.

TRBJ2-3 | TRBV5-1 | ATLRRVGTDTQY
TRBJ1-2 | TRBV10-3 | AISESPRSNYGYT
TRBJ2-3 | TRBV4-3 | ASSQSPRGSTDTQY
TRBJ1-2 | TRBV19 | ASSYPGQGARNYGYT
TRBJ1-1 | TRBV4-1 | ASSQEAGGGTEAF
TRBJ1-5 | TRBV19 | ASSTRWQGEQPQH
TRBJ2-3 | TRBV7-2 | ASSLFVDTQY
TRBJ2-1 | TRBV19 | ASSILSASIEQF
TRBJ2-3 | TRBV4-2 | ASSQERLATDTQY
TRBJ2-7 | TRBV28 | ASSLEVRQGRPYEQY
TRBJ2-2 | TRBV28 | ASRGQGARSTGELF
TRBJ2-1 | TRBV9 | ASSVDAASGSWNEQF
TRBJ2-3 | TRBV11-3 | ASSLDQLAGGPSLDTQY
TRBJ2-2 | TRBV7-7 | ASSPGGTGELF
TRBJ1-2 | TRBV28 | ASSLSAGGSSYT
TRBJ1-1 | TRBV27 | ASRRQTNTEAF
TRBJ2-7 | TRBV21-1 | ASSSRTGSYEQY
TRBJ2-2 | TRBV10-3 | AISGFGPGQDTGELF
TRBJ1-1 | TRBV18 | ASSPRERGSVNTEAF
TRBJ2-2 | TRBV7-3 | ASSVDRFTGELF
TRBJ2-7 | TRBV2 | ASSGTPDSYEQY
TRBJ1-2 | TRBV28 | ASSFSGGAGYT
TRBJ1-1 | TRBV6-1 | ASSAPGQGYSEAF
TRBJ1-2 | TRBV28 | ASSLGANYGYT
TRBJ2-2 | TRBV27 | ASSLTGGLRELF
TRBJ1-4 | TRBV28 | ASGPTGAVPNEKLF